These 7 T cell receptor beta chains were sequenced from one sample in a study of CD8 T cells in Susac syndrome. RNA in amounts of about 0.5 to 1 ug was reverse transcribed with random hexamers. TCRdb re-called the immunoSEQ multiplex PCR reads through MiXCR, storing one row per CDR3 protein. Of approximately 210,000 distinct CDR3 sequences listed, approximately 94% are singletons. The sequenced material came from CD4+ T cells from PBMCs. These receptors were obtained from a human donor with Susac syndrome.

This chain links TRBV24-1 with TRBJ1-5; D may be TRBD1 (5 bases). Trimming removed 4 bases from V and 2 bases from J, with 11 bases in between. The germline V gene encodes CDR1 KGHDR and CDR2 SFDVKD. This CDR3 region has 15 residues. The CDR3: CATSDPEQGNQPQHF. In DNA form, the CDR3 reads TGTGCCACCAGTGACCCTGAACAGGGCAATCAGCCCCAGCATTTT.

The genes are TRBV9 and TRBJ2-1; D call uncertain. Trimming cost V 6 bases and J 3 bases, with 19 bases left between them. The CDR3 length is 16 residues. CDR1 and CDR2 (germline): SGDLS, YYNGEE. The DNA of the CDR3 is TGTGCCAGCAACAAGTACCCGGGCGGAGACTACAATGAGCAGTTCTTC. Translated: CASNKYPGGDYNEQFF.

V usage is TRBV30 and J usage is TRBJ2-7, with 8 bases matching TRBD1. After removal of 4 bases from V and 4 bases from J, the junction contained 3 bases not matched to a gene. This CDR3 comprises 12 residues. The germline gives CDR1 GTSNPN, CDR2 SVGIG (reference sequence). The CDR3 DNA reads TGTGCCTGGATCGGACAGGGTTACGAGCAGTACTTC. Translation gives CAWIGQGYEQYF. The complete variable domain, with remaining parts taken from reference TRBV30 and TRBJ2-7, reads SQTIHQWPATLVQPVGSPLSLECTVEGTSNPNLYWYRQAAGRGLQLLFYSVGIGQISSEVPQNLSASRPQDRQFILSSKKLLLSDSGFYLCAWIGQGYEQYFGPGTRLTVT.

V and J are TRBV28 and TRBJ2-6, with unresolved D. The V gene lost 5 bases and the J gene lost 0 bases, with 8 bases spanning the gap. The CDR3 totals 15 residues. CDR1 is MDHEN and CDR2 is SYDVKM in the germline V gene. The CDR3 protein is CASSGPFSGANVLTF. Here the CDR3 DNA reads TGTGCCAGCAGTGGGCCGTTCTCTGGGGCCAACGTCCTGACTTTC.

This chain uses TRBV5-1 with TRBJ2-6, with D hard to call. The germline V and J ends were trimmed by 4 bases and 0 bases, with 5 bases remaining between them. This CDR3 has 14 amino acids. Germline V gene sequence: CDR1 SGHRS, CDR2 YFSETQ. The CDR3 nucleotides read TGCGCCAGCAGCACGAGCTCTGGGGCCAACGTCCTGACTTTC. It is translated as CASSTSSGANVLTF.

The rearrangement uses TRBV6-2 or TRBV6-3 and TRBJ1-6; 9 nucleotides align to TRBD1. The CDR3 loop spans 16 amino acids. The junction had 11 bases not matched to a gene; V was cut back by 6 bases and J by 8 bases. Per the germline V gene, CDR1 is MNHEY and CDR2 is SVGEGT. DNA for the CDR3: TGTGCCAGCAGCCCATTCCGGGACAGGGTGGATTCACCCCTCCACTTT. Amino acids: CASSPFRDRVDSPLHF.

The CDR3: CASSQGGQGVNEKLFF. CDR3 in DNA: TGCGCCAGCAGCCAAGGAGGACAAGGGGTTAATGAAAAACTGTTTTTT. The rearrangement links TRBV4-3 to TRBJ1-4; TRBD1 might be the D (5 bases). The germline gives CDR1 LGHNA, CDR2 YSLEER. V gave up 1 base and J gave up 4 bases, with 13 bases separating them. The CDR3 covers 16 residues.